The source of this TCR beta chain is a study of blood T cell repertoires in COVID-19. Study-level background: There were acute and convalescent COVID-19 samples, and they came from the United States, Italy and Spain. The cDNA or gDNA used as material had been derived from T cells, B-cell-depleted T cells, or PBMCs.

Germline-derived CDR1 and CDR2 are SGHDT and YYEEEE. CDR3 size: 14 residues. The trim removed 2 bases at V and 9 bases at J, leaving 10 bases unmatched. In the original processing: Reference gene primer amplification in the assay estimated nucleated cell counts. Method: immunoSEQ multiplex PCR; TCRdb's copy keeps in-frame clones and lacks some. The D gene and trimming were derived from the DNA, and the V and J assignments and clone size from that table. Altogether 100,000 to 150,000 clones are present, around 81% being singletons, with the ten largest covering 2% to 2.5%. The sample consisted of peripheral blood. This receptor was identified in a man between 65 and 79 years old with acute or convalescent COVID-19. The chain joins TRBV5-6 to TRBJ1-2, with 7 nucleotides matching TRBD1. The CDR3 DNA is TGTGCCAGCAGCTTCGGACAGGATAGTTTGAGCTACACCTTC. This translates into CASSFGQDSLSYTF.